Below, 22 T cell receptor beta chains from the same sample are listed, as sequenced in a study of T-cell memory formation after mild COVID-19. TCRdb reprocessed the 5' RACE reads via MiXCR and lists one record per CDR3 protein. The profile shows about 500,000 distinct CDR3 sequences, roughly 22% of them singletons. The sequenced material came from PBMCs or a T cell subset sorted from them (not recorded which). The receptors were gathered from an adult woman who had mild COVID-19 (a few samples of this study predate the infection). Cell type and time point are not known.

This clonotype was seen many times. This rearrangement joins TRBV25-1 to TRBJ2-3; 10 nucleotides match TRBD2. The CDR3 has 15 residues. Germline CDR1 is MGHDK and CDR2 is SYGVNS. The V and J ends lost 2 bases and 2 bases, in that order; junction bases with no gene match: 1. The CDR3 DNA reads as TGTGCCAGCAGTGAACTAGCGGGAGCCACAGATACGCAGTATTTT. Translating gives CASSELAGATDTQYF.

The chain is built from TRBV4-2 and TRBJ2-2, with TRBD2 matching over 12 bases. The CDR3 extends over 16 amino acids. Unmatched junction bases numbered 4, after V lost 1 base and J lost 7 bases. CDR1 LGHNA and CDR2 YNFKEQ come from the germline V gene. The CDR3 protein is CASSQGTTSGSGELFF. The CDR3 nucleotides are TGTGCCAGCAGCCAAGGAACGACTAGCGGGAGCGGGGAGCTGTTTTTT.

The sample holds a few counts of this clonotype. The chain is built from TRBV7-9 and TRBJ2-1, with D perhaps matching TRBD2 (6 bases). Per germline, CDR1 SEHNR and CDR2 FQNEAQ (reference sequence). CDR3 size: 16 residues. The ends were cut back, 1 base at V and 5 bases at J, with 15 bases in the middle. The CDR3 bases are TGTGCCAGCAGCTTAGGGAGGGGCACAACCCACAATGAGCAGTTCTTC. It translates to CASSLGRGTTHNEQFF. The full variable domain, completed using reference TRBV7-9 and TRBJ2-1, is DTGVSQNPRHKITKRGQNVTFRCDPISEHNRLYWYRQTLGQGPEFLTYFQNEAQLEKSRLLSDRFSAERPKGSFSTLEIQRTEQGDSAMYLCASSLGRGTTHNEQFFGPGTRLTVL.

This clonotype occurred a few times. The chain carries TRBV5-1 and TRBJ1-1; weak D call: TRBD1 (5 bases). The germline gives CDR1 SGHRS, CDR2 YFSETQ. Deletions cut 0 bases from V and 3 bases from J, with 9 bases between. This CDR3 comprises 14 residues. The CDR3 DNA follows: TGCGCCAGCAGCTTGGGGGGGGTGGACACTGAAGCTTTCTTT. Translating it yields CASSLGGVDTEAFF.

The chain combines TRBV30 with TRBJ2-3, with D possibly matching TRBD2 (5 bases). V gave up 1 base and J gave up 5 bases, with 13 bases separating them. Germline lookup yields CDR1 GTSNPN and CDR2 SVGIG (reference sequence). There are 14 residues in the CDR3. The CDR3 here is CAWSGPLGRDTQYF. The CDR3, as DNA: TGTGCCTGGAGTGGACCCCTTGGGAGAGATACGCAGTATTTT.

The chain uses TRBV6-5 and TRBJ1-1; the D gene is possibly TRBD1 (5 bases). Trimming removed 3 bases at V and 5 bases at J, with 10 bases between. CDR3 length equals 13 residues. The germline CDR1 and CDR2 sequences are MNHEY and SVGAGI. This chain's CDR3 is CASSYDSRTEAFF. The CDR3 coding sequence is TGTGCCAGCAGTTATGACAGCCGGACTGAAGCTTTCTTT.

This clonotype was picked up a small number of times. The V gene is TRBV10-3, the J gene TRBJ2-7; D ambiguous. Germline V gene sequence: CDR1 ENHRY, CDR2 SYGVKD. The CDR3 loop spans 12 amino acids. V shed 4 bases and J shed 4 bases, with 8 bases lying between them. The CDR3 spells CAISGGNYEQYF. The CDR3 DNA is TGTGCCATCAGTGGGGGAAATTACGAGCAGTACTTC.

The V and J genes are TRBV14 and TRBJ1-1; 7 nucleotides match TRBD1. Germline CDR1 is SGHDN and CDR2 is FVKESK. This CDR3 region has 16 residues. Trimming cost V 1 base and J 2 bases; bases outside gene matches: 7. CDR3 loop: CASSQVLGTVNTEAFF. CDR3 in DNA: TGTGCCAGCAGCCAAGTTTTAGGGACAGTCAACACTGAAGCTTTCTTT. Looking up the rest from reference TRBV14 and TRBJ1-1 gives the full variable domain: EAGVTQFPSHSVIEKGQTVTLRCDPISGHDNLYWYRRVMGKEIKFLLHFVKESKQDESGMPNNRFLAERTGGTYSTLKVQPAELEDSGVYFCASSQVLGTVNTEAFFGQGTRLTVV.

The rearrangement links TRBV19 to TRBJ2-1, with D possibly TRBD1 on 5 matching bases. CDR3 length: 12 amino acids. Germline CDR1 is LNHDA and CDR2 is SQIVND (reference sequence). The V and J ends lost 10 bases and 4 bases respectively, with 11 bases between them. The CDR3: CATGKGYNEQFF. The CDR3 DNA is TGTGCCACTGGGAAGGGGTACAATGAGCAGTTCTTC.

This clonotype has just a few counts. The rearrangement links TRBV11-3 to TRBJ2-5; D unclear. Trimming removed 0 bases at V and 2 bases at J, with 10 bases between. Germline CDR1 SGHNT, CDR2 YENEEA. The CDR3 runs to 15 residues. CDR3 nucleotide sequence: TGTGCCAGCAGCTTAGAGGCGGCAGAGCAAGAGACCCAGTACTTC. It is translated as CASSLEAAEQETQYF.

This rearrangement joins TRBV7-9 to TRBJ1-2, with TRBD1 identical over 8 bases. Germline CDR1 is SEHNR and CDR2 is FQNEAQ (reference sequence). CDR3 length: 16 amino acids. The trim removed 4 bases at V and 3 bases at J, leaving 10 bases unmatched. This CDR3 reads CASSSGDRRIDYGYTF. The DNA for the CDR3 is TGTGCCAGCAGCTCCGGGGACAGGCGAATCGACTATGGCTACACCTTC. Full variable domain (outside the CDR3, taken from reference TRBV7-9 and TRBJ1-2): DTGVSQNPRHKITKRGQNVTFRCDPISEHNRLYWYRQTLGQGPEFLTYFQNEAQLEKSRLLSDRFSAERPKGSFSTLEIQRTEQGDSAMYLCASSSGDRRIDYGYTFGSGTRLTVV.

The chain couples TRBV7-8 to TRBJ2-3, with D possibly being TRBD2 (5 bases). The CDR3 has 16 amino acids. Trimming took 2 bases from V and 5 from J, leaving 17 bases between them. Germline CDR1 reads SGHVS; CDR2 reads FQNEAQ. The CDR3 DNA is TGTGCCAGCAGCTTAATGGGCGGGCGGGCTGGAGATACGCAGTATTTT. Its protein product is CASSLMGGRAGDTQYF. Filled out from reference TRBV7-8 and TRBJ2-3, the complete variable domain reads GAGVSQSPRYKVAKRGQDVALRCDPISGHVSLFWYQQALGQGPEFLTYFQNEAQLDKSGLPSDRFFAERPEGSVSTLKIQRTQQEDSAVYLCASSLMGGRAGDTQYFGPGTRLTVL.

The chain carries TRBV7-9 and TRBJ2-7; perhaps TRBD1 as D (6 bases). The CDR3 is 13 amino acids. Trimming shortened V by 6 bases and J by 6 bases, and 15 bases separated the two germline ends. Germline V gene data show CDR1 as SEHNR and CDR2 as FQNEAQ (reference sequence). CDR3 nucleotides: TGTGCCAGCAGAAGCCCTAACAGGGCCGAGCAGTACTTC. Amino acids: CASRSPNRAEQYF.

V gene TRBV4-1 combines with J gene TRBJ2-1; 7 nucleotides agree with TRBD1. Germline lookup yields CDR1 MGHRA and CDR2 YSYEKL. V lost 0 bases to trimming and J lost 9 bases; unmatched junction nucleotides: 8. The CDR3 runs to 15 residues. The chain's CDR3 is CASSQEAGQDAEQFF. The CDR3 DNA reads as TGCGCCAGCAGCCAAGAAGCCGGACAGGACGCTGAGCAGTTCTTC.

Only a few counts were recorded for this clonotype. V and J are TRBV7-6 and TRBJ2-1; D possibly matches TRBD1 or TRBD2 (5 bases each). CDR1 SGHVS and CDR2 FNYEAQ come from the germline V gene. V was shortened by 2 bases and J by 10 bases, with 12 bases between the two germline ends. The CDR3 is 13 residues long. CDR3 residues: CASSLYEGHEQFF. The CDR3 region has the DNA TGTGCCAGCAGCTTATATGAGGGGCACGAGCAGTTCTTC.

The table lists this clonotype with a few counts. The chain combines TRBV5-1 with TRBJ2-2; D is ambiguous. The CDR3 has 11 amino acids. The germline gives CDR1 SGHRS, CDR2 YFSETQ. The germline V and J ends were trimmed by 5 bases and 8 bases, with 7 bases remaining between them. CDR3 DNA: TGCGCCAGCAGGGCGGCGGGGGAGCTGTTTTTT. Translation gives CASRAAGELFF. Supplemented by reference TRBV5-1 and TRBJ2-2, the full variable domain reads KAGVTQTPRYLIKTRGQQVTLSCSPISGHRSVSWYQQTPGQGLQFLFEYFSETQRNKGNFPGRFSGRQFSNSRSEMNVSTLELGDSALYLCASRAAGELFFGEGSRLTVL.

This clonotype was picked up a small number of times. The chain is built from TRBV5-6 and TRBJ2-3; D is undetermined. Trimming cost V 2 bases and J 2 bases, with 6 bases left between them. Germline CDR1 is SGHDT and CDR2 is YYEEEE. CDR3 length: 13 residues. The chain's CDR3 is CASSFSATDTQYF. The CDR3 DNA follows: TGTGCCAGCAGCTTCTCGGCCACAGATACGCAGTATTTT.

J is TRBJ2-1 and V is TRBV29-1; 7 nucleotides align to TRBD1. After removal of 5 bases from V and 2 bases from J, the junction contained 6 bases not matched to a gene. The CDR3 runs 14 residues. The germline CDR1 and CDR2 sequences are SQVTM and ANQGSEA. CDR3: CSVRHRGTYNEQFF. CDR3 coding DNA: TGCAGCGTTCGGCACAGGGGAACCTACAATGAGCAGTTCTTC.

The chain recombines TRBV20-1 with TRBJ2-7; no clear D. This CDR3 region has 13 residues. Germline CDR1 is DFQATT and CDR2 is SNEGSKA (reference sequence). V gave up 0 bases and J gave up 3 bases, with 9 bases separating them. CDR3 bases: TGCAGTGCTAGAGATGAGGCGATCTACGAGCAGTACTTC. This encodes CSARDEAIYEQYF.

This clonotype was counted ten times or more. The J gene is TRBJ1-1, the V gene TRBV12-3 or TRBV12-4, with D tentatively TRBD1 (5 bases). V was trimmed by 0 bases and J by 7 bases, leaving 6 bases between them. This CDR3 region has 12 residues. CDR3 region: CASSLAGVEAFF. The CDR3 region has the DNA TGTGCCAGCAGTTTAGCGGGGGTTGAAGCTTTCTTT.

This clonotype was detected a few times. CDR3 sequence reads: CASSLAFLAEAFF. CDR3 bases: TGTGCCAGCAGCTTAGCTTTCCTCGCTGAAGCTTTCTTT. V gene TRBV7-9 combines with J gene TRBJ1-1; D remains unclear. The CDR3 consists of 13 residues. The germline V and J ends were trimmed by 0 bases and 6 bases, with 8 bases remaining between them. Germline CDR1 is SEHNR and CDR2 is FQNEAQ (reference sequence).

The sample holds a few counts of this clonotype. This sequence joins TRBV5-5 and TRBJ2-3; no definite D call. Trimming cost V 0 bases and J 2 bases, with 10 bases left between them. The CDR3 is 15 amino acids. Germline V gene data show CDR1 as SGHKS and CDR2 as YYEKEE (reference sequence). CDR3 loop: CASSLAPIFTDTQYF. DNA of the CDR3: TGTGCCAGCAGCTTGGCCCCGATTTTCACAGATACGCAGTATTTT. Full variable domain (missing parts from reference TRBV5-5 and TRBJ2-3): DAGVTQSPTHLIKTRGQQVTLRCSPISGHKSVSWYQQVLGQGPQFIFQYYEKEERGRGNFPDRFSARQFPNYSSELNVNALLLGDSALYLCASSLAPIFTDTQYFGPGTRLTVL.